Below are 27 T cell receptor beta chains sequenced from a single sample in a study of T-cell reconstitution after alpha-beta-depleted transplantation in children (dated by TCRdb to about 2016). Library method: PCR. Instrument used: Illumina HiSeq 2500. TCR libraries were prepared with molecular barcoding, using unique molecular identifiers to normalize TCRbeta repertoire quantification. TCRdb trimmed public reads at Q25 via fastp, called clones via MiXCR and kept in-frame beta chains. Rows are combined by CDR3 protein, so each entry shows the most common genes and DNA. The sample table lists roughly 300,000 distinct CDR3 sequences, about a tenth of them with a count of one. Over 9.5% of the sample lies in the top ten. The specimen comprised PBMCs from the stem cell graft donor, sampled from the stem cell graft. The receptors were sampled from a human donor who donated a stem cell graft to a child with SCID.

V and J are TRBV4-1 and TRBJ2-1; TRBD2 matches at 15 bases. V gave up 3 bases and J gave up 8 bases; unmatched junction bases: 2. This CDR3 has 15 residues. Germline values: CDR1 MGHRA, CDR2 YSYEKL. CDR3 protein: CASSQGTSGGYEQFF. DNA of the CDR3: TGCGCCAGCAGCCAGGGGACTAGCGGGGGGTATGAGCAGTTCTTC.

This clonotype has a handful of counts. V and J are TRBV7-2 and TRBJ1-3, with TRBD1 matching over 7 bases. CDR3 length: 15 amino acids. Trimming took 5 bases from V and 2 from J; bases not matched to a gene: 6. In germline, CDR1 is SGHTA, CDR2 FQGNSA. Here the CDR3 DNA reads TGTGCCAGCAGCCGTGACAGGGTGCCTGGAAACACCATATATTTT. It codes for CASSRDRVPGNTIYF.

V gene TRBV5-1 combines with J gene TRBJ2-5, with no clear D. Germline V gives CDR1 SGHRS, CDR2 YFSETQ. This CDR3 contains 15 residues. V lost 0 bases, J lost 1 base, and 10 bases lay in between. The CDR3 is CASSLVGDLQETQYF. The CDR3 DNA is TGCGCCAGCAGCTTGGTTGGAGACCTCCAAGAGACCCAGTACTTC.

This clonotype was recorded a few times. The chain joins TRBV2 to TRBJ1-6; 8 positions match TRBD1. This CDR3 is built from 15 residues. V gave up 8 bases and J gave up 3 bases; unmatched junction bases: 6. Germline CDR1 SNHLY, CDR2 FYNNEI. As DNA, the CDR3 is TGTGCCAGCGGAAGGGACAGGCGCTATAATTCACCCCTCCACTTT. This sequence encodes CASGRDRRYNSPLHF. Full variable domain (remainder filled in from reference TRBV2 and TRBJ1-6): EPEVTQTPSHQVTQMGQEVILRCVPISNHLYFYWYRQILGQKVEFLVSFYNNEISEKSEIFDDQFSVERPDGSNFTLKIRSTKLEDSAMYFCASGRDRRYNSPLHFGNGTRLTVT.

The chain has TRBV20-1 and TRBJ2-3, with D maybe TRBD2 (6 bases). The V and J ends lost 5 bases and 4 bases respectively, with 22 bases between them. In germline, CDR1 is DFQATT, CDR2 SNEGSKA (reference sequence). The CDR3 covers 16 residues. CDR3 amino acids: CSAPRDGDFWADTQYF. In DNA form, the CDR3 reads TGCAGTGCTCCCCGGGACGGGGACTTTTGGGCAGATACGCAGTATTTT.

This clonotype was counted between two and nine times. This rearrangement joins TRBV5-1 to TRBJ2-6; TRBD1 matches 8 bases. This CDR3 has 17 residues. Germline CDR1 SGHRS, CDR2 YFSETQ. V gave up 0 bases and J gave up 0 bases; unmatched junction bases: 2. CDR3 region: CASSLEGQASGANVLTF. CDR3 coding DNA: TGCGCCAGCAGCTTGGAGGGACAGGCCTCTGGGGCCAACGTCCTGACTTTC. Full variable domain (rest looked up from reference TRBV5-1 and TRBJ2-6): KAGVTQTPRYLIKTRGQQVTLSCSPISGHRSVSWYQQTPGQGLQFLFEYFSETQRNKGNFPGRFSGRQFSNSRSEMNVSTLELGDSALYLCASSLEGQASGANVLTFGAGSRLTVL.

This chain links TRBV7-6 with TRBJ2-7; 7 bases agree with TRBD1. CDR3 length: 15 residues. V shed 0 bases and J 3 bases; nucleotides not matched to a gene: 5. Germline V lookup: CDR1 SGHVS, CDR2 FNYEAQ. The chain's CDR3 is CASSLAPGQDYEQYF. In nucleotides, the CDR3 is TGTGCCAGCAGCTTAGCTCCCGGACAGGACTACGAGCAGTACTTC.

This clonotype was detected ten times or more. V usage is TRBV5-1 and J usage is TRBJ2-7; D is perhaps TRBD2 (6 bases). The CDR3 length is 16 residues. Germline CDR1 and CDR2: SGHRS and YFSETQ. Trimming cost V 7 bases and J 7 bases, with 27 bases left between them. CDR3: CASAGMVAAEVREQYF. The CDR3 bases are TGCGCCAGCGCCGGGATGGTAGCGGCCGAGGTGAGGGAGCAGTACTTC. The full variable domain, rest sourced from reference TRBV5-1 and TRBJ2-7, is KAGVTQTPRYLIKTRGQQVTLSCSPISGHRSVSWYQQTPGQGLQFLFEYFSETQRNKGNFPGRFSGRQFSNSRSEMNVSTLELGDSALYLCASAGMVAAEVREQYFGPGTRLTVT.

The chain combines TRBV25-1 with TRBJ1-5; D is uncertain. Germline CDR1 is MGHDK and CDR2 is SYGVNS. V lost 3 bases and J 0 bases, leaving 9 bases between the germline ends. The CDR3 consists of 15 residues. CDR3 DNA sequence: TGTGCCAGCAGTGATTCAACGGTTAGCAATCAGCCCCAGCATTTT. Translation: CASSDSTVSNQPQHF. The full variable domain, rest sourced from reference TRBV25-1 and TRBJ1-5, is EADIYQTPRYLVIGTGKKITLECSQTMGHDKMYWYQQDPGMELHLIHYSYGVNSTEKGDLSSESTVSRIRTEHFPLTLESARPSHTSQYLCASSDSTVSNQPQHFGDGTRLSIL.

The chain uses TRBV7-8 and TRBJ1-2; D is unresolved. CDR1 is SGHVS, CDR2 FQNEAQ, per germline. V lost 1 base and J 7 bases, leaving 10 bases between the germline ends. The CDR3 is made up of 13 amino acids. CDR3 sequence: CASSLDVAGGYTF. DNA for the CDR3: TGTGCCAGCAGCTTAGATGTAGCAGGTGGCTACACCTTC. The whole variable domain, filled in from reference TRBV7-8 and TRBJ1-2, reads GAGVSQSPRYKVAKRGQDVALRCDPISGHVSLFWYQQALGQGPEFLTYFQNEAQLDKSGLPSDRFFAERPEGSVSTLKIQRTQQEDSAVYLCASSLDVAGGYTFGSGTRLTVV.

This clonotype was counted a few times. J is TRBJ1-6 and V is TRBV5-1; TRBD1 matches at 9 bases. This CDR3 is built from 14 residues. In germline, CDR1 is SGHRS, CDR2 YFSETQ. V shed 4 bases and J 8 bases; nucleotides not matched to a gene: 4. CDR3 loop: CASSRDREDSPLHF. In DNA form, the CDR3 reads TGCGCCAGCAGCCGGGACAGGGAGGATTCACCCCTCCACTTT.

The V gene is TRBV7-9, the J gene TRBJ2-3; 7 bases agree with TRBD1. J lost 2 bases, V lost 1 base, and 9 bases had no gene match. The CDR3 sequence is 17 residues long. The germline gives CDR1 SEHNR, CDR2 FQNEAQ (reference sequence). The CDR3 region is CASSLGQGSMITDTQYF. Written as DNA, the CDR3 is TGTGCCAGCAGCTTAGGACAGGGAAGCATGATCACAGATACGCAGTATTTT.

This clonotype showed up just a few times. The gene calls are TRBV9 and TRBJ1-1; 10 nucleotides match TRBD1. This CDR3 comprises 14 residues. CDR1 SGDLS and CDR2 YYNGEE come from the germline V gene. After removal of 4 bases from V and 4 bases from J, the junction contained 4 bases not matched to a gene. Here the CDR3 DNA reads TGTGCCAGCAGCATGACAGGGGGCCTCACTGAAGCTTTCTTT. Its protein is CASSMTGGLTEAFF.

This clonotype showed up many times. J is TRBJ2-6 and V is TRBV12-3 or TRBV12-4; the D gene is possibly TRBD2 (6 bases). The CDR3 runs to 16 residues. V lost 10 bases, J lost 0 bases, and 16 bases lay in between. CDR3 sequence (DNA): TGTGCCATCCCTTCTGGGAGGAGCTCTGGGGCCAACGTCCTGACTTTC. Translating gives CAIPSGRSSGANVLTF.

The chain recombines TRBV20-1 with TRBJ2-7, with 11 bases identical to TRBD2. The CDR3 sequence is 15 residues long. Germline V gene sequence: CDR1 DFQATT, CDR2 SNEGSKA (reference sequence). V was pared by 4 bases and J by 4 bases, with 9 bases of the junction left unmatched. The CDR3 is CSATEGTSGGYEQYF. DNA of the CDR3: TGCAGTGCTACCGAGGGTACTAGCGGGGGTTACGAGCAGTACTTC.

This clonotype was recorded at least ten times. The chain couples TRBV5-1 to TRBJ1-6, with 7 nucleotides matching TRBD1. After removal of 2 bases from V and 9 bases from J, the junction contained 8 bases not matched to a gene. Germline values: CDR1 SGHRS, CDR2 YFSETQ. The CDR3 totals 15 residues. DNA of the CDR3: TGCGCCAGCAGCTTTTTCGACAGGGCTCTTTCACCCCTCCACTTT. Translation: CASSFFDRALSPLHF.

This clonotype has just a few counts. CDR3 region: CSVGMGTAGNTIYF. CDR3 bases: TGCAGCGTTGGTATGGGTACGGCTGGAAACACCATATATTTT. The V gene is TRBV29-1, the J gene TRBJ1-3; D call uncertain. CDR1 and CDR2 from the germline V gene are SQVTM and ANQGSEA. The CDR3 is 14 amino acids. Trimming cost V 4 bases and J 2 bases, with 12 bases left between them.

This clonotype was seen a few times. The chain is built from TRBV12-3 or TRBV12-4 and TRBJ1-2, with 10 bases identical to TRBD1. The CDR3 runs 17 residues. J lost 4 bases, V lost 2 bases, and 10 bases had no gene match. The CDR3 DNA sequence: TGTGCCAGCAGTTTAACAGGACAGGGGGTCGGTAGCTATGGCTACACCTTC. Its protein is CASSLTGQGVGSYGYTF.

This clonotype was counted between two and nine times. This rearrangement joins TRBV7-9 to TRBJ1-6; 8 nucleotides line up with TRBD1. Germline V lookup: CDR1 SEHNR, CDR2 FQNEAQ (reference sequence). This CDR3 contains 15 residues. V trimming: 5 bases; J trimming: 5 bases; junction bases outside the gene matches: 5. The DNA for the CDR3 is TGTGCCAGCAGCGGGGGGACAGGTCATAATTCACCCCTCCACTTT. It is translated as CASSGGTGHNSPLHF.

This clonotype has just a few counts. The chain carries TRBV4-2 and TRBJ2-7; D is uncertain. From germline, CDR1 is LGHNA and CDR2 YNFKEQ. Trimming took 1 base from V and 2 from J, leaving 9 bases between them. This CDR3 is 14 amino acids long. CDR3 in DNA: TGTGCCAGCAGCCAAGGGGCTGGTGCCTACGAGCAGTACTTC. Translated, it gives CASSQGAGAYEQYF.

V is TRBV7-9 and J is TRBJ1-1, with 7 bases fitting TRBD1. Trimming at V came to 5 bases and at J to 7 bases, leaving 4 bases not matched to a gene. Germline values: CDR1 SEHNR, CDR2 FQNEAQ (reference sequence). CDR3 length: 12 residues. This chain's CDR3 is CASSRSGGEAFF. The CDR3 DNA reads as TGTGCCAGCAGCCGATCAGGGGGTGAAGCTTTCTTT. The full variable domain, rest sourced from reference TRBV7-9 and TRBJ1-1, is DTGVSQNPRHKITKRGQNVTFRCDPISEHNRLYWYRQTLGQGPEFLTYFQNEAQLEKSRLLSDRFSAERPKGSFSTLEIQRTEQGDSAMYLCASSRSGGEAFFGQGTRLTVV.

This clonotype was counted between two and nine times. The rearrangement joins TRBV12-3 or TRBV12-4 to TRBJ2-2; D is perhaps TRBD1 (6 bases). Trimming shortened V by 7 bases and J by 6 bases, and 15 bases separated the two germline ends. This CDR3 is 14 amino acids long. The CDR3 sequence: CASTRDTFSGELFF. As DNA, the CDR3 is TGTGCCAGCACCCGGGACACTTTCTCCGGGGAGCTGTTTTTT.

Notes on this clonotype: Possible read error: a much larger clone is one base away. This rearrangement joins TRBV5-5 to TRBJ2-1; D not resolved. The CDR3 runs to 12 residues. Germline CDR1 SGHKS, CDR2 YYEKEE (reference sequence). V was trimmed by 7 bases and J by 3 bases, leaving 8 bases between them. The CDR3 DNA is TGTGCCAGCGGTCAAATCTACAATGAGCAGTTCTTC. Translated: CASGQIYNEQFF.

This clonotype was detected only a few times. The rearrangement links TRBV5-4 to TRBJ2-4; D assignment may be TRBD1 or TRBD2 (6 bases each). This CDR3 has 15 residues. V lost 4 bases, J lost 7 bases, and 18 bases lay in between. Germline V gives CDR1 SGHNT, CDR2 YYREEE (reference sequence). The CDR3 region is CASSRGQGMVNIQYF. The CDR3 DNA is TGTGCCAGCAGCCGGGGGCAGGGAATGGTTAACATTCAGTACTTC.

This chain connects TRBV5-1 to TRBJ1-4; unclear D gene. Germline V gene data show CDR1 as SGHRS and CDR2 as YFSETQ. This CDR3 has 13 amino acids. Trimming removed 0 bases at V and 7 bases at J, with 7 bases between. The CDR3 loop is CASSLGDGEKLFF. CDR3 coding DNA: TGCGCCAGCAGCTTGGGAGACGGTGAAAAACTGTTTTTT.

This clonotype was seen a handful of times. The genes are TRBV5-1 and TRBJ2-5, with D possibly matching TRBD2 (6 bases). The CDR3 loop spans 14 amino acids. Germline V gene lookup returns CDR1 SGHRS and CDR2 YFSETQ. The ends were cut back, 4 bases at V and 2 bases at J, with 12 bases in the middle. The CDR3: CASSAAGSQETQYF. CDR3 nucleotide sequence: TGCGCCAGCAGCGCAGCGGGCTCACAAGAGACCCAGTACTTC.

The chain recombines TRBV6-1 with TRBJ2-1; D may be TRBD2 (6 bases). The V end lost 6 bases, the J end lost 2 bases, and 14 bases lay between the germline ends. CDR1 is MNHNS and CDR2 is SASEGT in the germline V gene. The CDR3 is 15 amino acids. CDR3 residues: CASRAGGAPYNEQFF. The CDR3 DNA reads TGTGCCAGCAGGGCCGGCGGGGCCCCCTACAATGAGCAGTTCTTC.